This T cell receptor beta chain was sequenced in a study of T cells in narcolepsy. The method was immunoSEQ multiplex PCR; TCRdb's version includes in-frame clones alone and lacks a portion of them. Among fewer than 35,000 clones listed, approximately 80% were seen once. CDR3 size: 13 residues. With 6 bases removed from V and 7 bases from J, the gap between germline ends came to 12 bases. Germline CDR1 reads SGHDN; CDR2 reads FVKESK. The sequence derives from a human donor with narcolepsy. The genes are TRBV14 and TRBJ2-2; D not certain. Sequencing was done on a sample of CD45RA- memory CD4+ T cells from PBMCs. The CDR3: CASSNFGIGELFF. As DNA, the CDR3 is TGTGCCAGCAGTAACTTTGGAATCGGGGAGCTGTTTTTT. Supplemented by reference TRBV14 and TRBJ2-2, the full variable domain reads EAGVTQFPSHSVIEKGQTVTLRCDPISGHDNLYWYRRVMGKEIKFLLHFVKESKQDESGMPNNRFLAERTGGTYSTLKVQPAELEDSGVYFCASSNFGIGELFFGEGSRLTVL.